One sample yielded the 9 T cell receptor beta chains listed below, sequenced in a study of T cells after yellow fever vaccination. TCRdb used MiXCR to reprocess the 5' RACE reads, holding one entry per CDR3 protein. Of about 400,000 distinct CDR3 sequences listed, about 6.2% are singletons. The sequenced sample was PBMCs, obtained 5 days after the yellow fever booster vaccination. The receptors come from a young man who received the YFV17D yellow fever vaccine.

The sample holds many counts of this clonotype. The rearrangement links TRBV27 to TRBJ2-2, with 9 nucleotides matching TRBD2. Germline trimming cut 6 bases from V and 6 bases from J; bases unmatched to any gene: 8. Germline V gene lookup returns CDR1 MNHEY and CDR2 SMNVEV (reference sequence). The CDR3 runs to 15 residues. For the CDR3, the DNA is TGTGCCAGCAGGACTTTAGCGGGAGTGGCCGGGGAGCTGTTTTTT. This encodes CASRTLAGVAGELFF.

J is TRBJ2-2 and V is TRBV6-1; no definite D call. V was clipped by 6 bases and J by 6 bases, with 11 bases between them. This CDR3 has 13 amino acids. Per the germline V gene, CDR1 is MNHNS and CDR2 is SASEGT. CDR3 protein: CASSRPGSGELFF. Here the CDR3 DNA reads TGTGCCAGCAGCCGCCCCGGGTCCGGGGAGCTGTTTTTT.

This clonotype was observed at least ten times. This chain uses TRBV28 with TRBJ1-2, with 12 positions matching TRBD1. This CDR3 contains 16 residues. With 3 bases clipped from V and 4 bases from J, the junction kept 6 bases outside the gene matches. CDR1 and CDR2 from the germline V gene are MDHEN and SYDVKM. DNA for the CDR3: TGTGCCAGCAGTTTGAGGGGACAGGGGGCGGTCTATGGCTACACCTTC. This encodes CASSLRGQGAVYGYTF.

V and J are TRBV6-2 or TRBV6-3 and TRBJ2-1, with no clear D. The germline gives CDR1 MNHEY, CDR2 SVGEGT. Trimming pared 6 bases from V and 6 bases from J, leaving 18 bases between. The CDR3 runs to 15 residues. CDR3 DNA: TGTGCCAGCAGCCCTATCGTCACAATAACCAATGAGCAGTTCTTC. It is translated as CASSPIVTITNEQFF.

This clonotype was seen many times. This sequence joins TRBV7-2 and TRBJ2-3; 12 bases agree with TRBD2. Germline V gene sequence: CDR1 SGHTA, CDR2 FQGNSA. The CDR3 has 14 residues. The junction had 7 bases not matched to a gene; V was cut back by 5 bases and J by 10 bases. The CDR3 bases are TGTGCCAGCAGCCCTGTGACTAGCGGGAGTTCGCAGTATTTT. Protein sequence: CASSPVTSGSSQYF.

This clonotype has only a few counts. The chain carries TRBV7-9 and TRBJ2-7; the match to TRBD2 covers 10 bases. V dropped 7 bases and J dropped 0; count of bases not matched to a gene: 12. This CDR3 contains 17 residues. The germline gives CDR1 SEHNR, CDR2 FQNEAQ (reference sequence). The CDR3, as DNA: TGTGCCAGCAACCCTCTAGCGGGAGCCCCCTCCTCCTACGAGCAGTACTTC. This encodes CASNPLAGAPSSYEQYF.

V gene TRBV19 combines with J gene TRBJ1-5; D remains unclear. The CDR3 runs 14 residues. Germline CDR1 reads LNHDA; CDR2 reads SQIVND (reference sequence). The V end lost 6 bases, the J end lost 0 bases, and 9 bases lay between the germline ends. The CDR3: CASRKADSNQPQHF. The CDR3 coding sequence is TGTGCCAGTAGGAAGGCAGATAGCAATCAGCCCCAGCATTTT.

This clonotype has only a few counts. The rearrangement links TRBV28 to TRBJ2-5, with a tentative D call TRBD2 (6 bases). Trimming removed 6 bases from V and 5 bases from J, with 19 bases in between. Germline assignment: CDR1 MDHEN and CDR2 SYDVKM. The CDR3 sequence is 15 residues long. The CDR3 bases are TGTGCCAGCAGGACCGGGACTTTGCTTTTGGAGACCCAGTACTTC. Its protein is CASRTGTLLLETQYF.

This clonotype was picked up a small number of times. The chain links TRBV20-1 to TRBJ2-7; 8 bases agree with TRBD2. This CDR3 contains 16 residues. V dropped 1 base and J dropped 0; count of bases not matched to a gene: 8. The germline V gene has CDR1 DFQATT and CDR2 SNEGSKA (reference sequence). CDR3 in amino acids: CSARGLLAVSSYEQYF. The CDR3 coding sequence is TGCAGTGCTAGAGGGCTACTAGCGGTTAGCTCCTACGAGCAGTACTTC.